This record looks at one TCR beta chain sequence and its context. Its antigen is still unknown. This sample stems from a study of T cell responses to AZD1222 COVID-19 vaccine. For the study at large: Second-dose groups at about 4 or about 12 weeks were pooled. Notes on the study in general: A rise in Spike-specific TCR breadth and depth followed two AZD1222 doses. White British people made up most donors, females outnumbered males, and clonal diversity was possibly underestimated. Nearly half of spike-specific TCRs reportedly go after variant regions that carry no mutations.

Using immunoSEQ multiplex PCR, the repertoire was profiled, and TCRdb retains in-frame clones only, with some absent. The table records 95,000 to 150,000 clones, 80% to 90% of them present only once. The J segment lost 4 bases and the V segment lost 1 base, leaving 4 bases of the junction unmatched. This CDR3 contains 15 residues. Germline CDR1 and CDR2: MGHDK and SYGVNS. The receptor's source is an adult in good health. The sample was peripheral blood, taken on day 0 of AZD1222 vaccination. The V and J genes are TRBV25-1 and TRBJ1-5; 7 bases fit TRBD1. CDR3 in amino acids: CASSESGQPNQPQHF. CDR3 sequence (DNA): TGTGCCAGCAGTGAATCGGGACAGCCGAATCAGCCCCAGCATTTT.